Presented here are 27 T cell receptor beta chains from one specimen sequenced in a study of cytomegalovirus exposure and HLA in healthy donors. PCR primers comprised 60 Vbeta and 13 Jbeta primers. Here immunoSEQ multiplex PCR was the method, and the copy in TCRdb shows in-frame clones only, minus some. The data contain 160,000 or so clones, roughly 85% of them singletons. The material sequenced was PBMCs. The receptors originated from a man in his forties in good health and CMV-seronegative.

This rearrangement joins TRBV5-1 to TRBJ1-2; possible D gene TRBD1, 5 bases. There are 12 residues in the CDR3. Germline loops: CDR1 SGHRS, CDR2 YFSETQ. V lost 4 bases and J 4 bases, leaving 8 bases between the germline ends. The CDR3 reads CASSGGVYGYTF. The CDR3 DNA reads as TGCGCCAGCAGCGGAGGGGTCTATGGCTACACCTTC.

The chain carries TRBV7-2 and TRBJ2-5; 10 positions match TRBD1. V shed 5 bases and J 5 bases; nucleotides not matched to a gene: 11. Germline V gene sequence: CDR1 SGHTA, CDR2 FQGNSA. CDR3 length: 16 amino acids. The chain's CDR3 is CASSEDRGRGWETQYF. CDR3 sequence (DNA): TGTGCCAGCAGCGAAGACAGGGGGCGGGGGTGGGAGACCCAGTACTTC.

The J gene is TRBJ2-1, the V gene TRBV27; D is ambiguous. Germline CDR1 reads MNHEY; CDR2 reads SMNVEV (reference sequence). This CDR3 is built from 16 residues. Trimming took 2 bases from V and 0 from J, leaving 11 bases between them. The CDR3 loop is CASSLGLRSSYNEQFF. In DNA, the CDR3 is TGTGCCAGCAGTTTAGGGCTCCGTAGCTCCTACAATGAGCAGTTCTTC.

V is TRBV7-9 and J is TRBJ2-2, with 11 nucleotides matching TRBD2. This CDR3 is built from 17 residues. Germline V CDR1 and CDR2: SEHNR, FQNEAQ (reference sequence). V lost 6 bases to trimming and J lost 4 bases; unmatched junction nucleotides: 10. Written as DNA, the CDR3 is TGTGCCAGCAGTTCTACTAGCGGGAGTTTGTCCACCGGGGAGCTGTTTTTT. As protein: CASSSTSGSLSTGELFF. Full variable domain (rest looked up from reference TRBV7-9 and TRBJ2-2): DTGVSQNPRHKITKRGQNVTFRCDPISEHNRLYWYRQTLGQGPEFLTYFQNEAQLEKSRLLSDRFSAERPKGSFSTLEIQRTEQGDSAMYLCASSSTSGSLSTGELFFGEGSRLTVL.

The chain links TRBV7-9 to TRBJ2-7; 7 positions agree with TRBD1. The CDR3 is made up of 14 amino acids. The J segment lost 5 bases and the V segment lost 4 bases, leaving 8 bases of the junction unmatched. Germline V gene sequence: CDR1 SEHNR, CDR2 FQNEAQ (reference sequence). The CDR3, as DNA: TGTGCCAGCAGCTCAGGGCAGGGGGTCCACGAGCAGTACTTC. Translation: CASSSGQGVHEQYF.

In regard to this clone: Other DNA sequences in the same sample also yield this CDR3. The chain couples TRBV9 to TRBJ2-1, with a weak D call TRBD1 (5 bases). This CDR3 is 13 amino acids long. Between the trimmed V and J ends, which lost 0 bases and 6 bases, there was a span of 7 bases. Germline CDR1 is SGDLS and CDR2 is YYNGEE. The CDR3 sequence: CASSVEGPNEQFF. Written as DNA, the CDR3 is TGTGCCAGCAGCGTAGAGGGGCCCAATGAGCAGTTCTTC.

The rearrangement uses TRBV19 and TRBJ2-3; 9 nucleotides align to TRBD1. CDR3 length: 14 amino acids. V lost 7 bases and J lost 3; bases outside the gene matches: 5. In germline, CDR1 is LNHDA, CDR2 SQIVND (reference sequence). The CDR3 nucleotides read TGTGCCAGTACCCCGGGACAGGGTACAGATACGCAGTATTTT. Translating it yields CASTPGQGTDTQYF.

V usage is TRBV6-5 and J usage is TRBJ2-7, with a tentative D call TRBD2 (6 bases). Germline loops: CDR1 MNHEY, CDR2 SVGAGI. The CDR3 covers 16 residues. Trimming stripped 0 bases from V and 6 bases from J, with 18 bases between. This chain's CDR3 is CASSYSRLLAPTEQYF. The CDR3 nucleotides read TGTGCCAGCAGTTACTCGAGGTTACTAGCCCCGACCGAGCAGTACTTC.

Comment on this clone: An end of the junction differs from the germline gene, which may be a read error. The chain recombines TRBV27 with TRBJ2-7; 7 bases are shared with TRBD1. The CDR3 length is 13 residues. Germline assignment: CDR1 MNHEY and CDR2 SMNVEV (reference sequence). The CDR3 protein is CASSKGQVEVENF. CDR3 DNA: TGTGCCAGCAGTAAAGGACAGGTAGAAGTGGAGAACTTC.

Details on this clone: Likely a read error: the CDR3 ends without its conserved phenylalanine or tryptophan. The chain has TRBV5-1 and TRBJ2-7, with D possibly TRBD2 on 5 matching bases. Trimming stripped 3 bases from V and 2 bases from J, with 12 bases between. The CDR3 sequence is 14 residues long. The V gene's germline CDR1 is SGHRS and CDR2 YFSETQ. CDR3 loop: CASSSGLTPYEQYC. The CDR3 DNA reads TGCGCCAGCAGCTCTGGACTCACCCCCTACGAGCAGTACTGC.

This clone was detected only once. The chain has TRBV28 and TRBJ1-5; 7 positions match TRBD1. CDR1 is MDHEN and CDR2 is SYDVKM in the germline V gene. The CDR3 consists of 17 residues. Trimming took 6 bases from V and 3 from J; bases not matched to a gene: 14. For the CDR3, the DNA is TGTGCCAGCAGCACCGCTCTGACAGGGCCATACAATCAGCCCCAGCATTTT. The encoded protein is CASSTALTGPYNQPQHF. The full variable domain, completed using reference TRBV28 and TRBJ1-5, is DVKVTQSSRYLVKRTGEKVFLECVQDMDHENMFWYRQDPGLGLRLIYFSYDVKMKEKGDIPEGYSVSREKKERFSLILESASTNQTSMYLCASSTALTGPYNQPQHFGDGTRLSIL.

This chain links TRBV28 with TRBJ1-4; D may be TRBD1 (5 bases). This CDR3 region has 15 residues. V was clipped by 10 bases and J by 6 bases, with 21 bases between them. Germline values: CDR1 MDHEN, CDR2 SYDVKM. The CDR3 sequence is CATMGRGGPYEKLFF. The CDR3 DNA reads as TGTGCCACCATGGGGCGGGGGGGTCCCTATGAAAAACTGTTTTTT.

This rearrangement joins TRBV5-1 to TRBJ2-2; unclear D gene. Looked up from germline, CDR1 is SGHRS and CDR2 is YFSETQ. Trimming removed 8 bases at V and 1 base at J, with 12 bases between. The CDR3 is made up of 14 amino acids. The CDR3 region has the DNA TGCGCCAGTCTAGACGCCGGGAACACCGGGGAGCTGTTTTTT. This codes for CASLDAGNTGELFF.

This clone appeared once. The chain couples TRBV4-2 to TRBJ1-5, with D possibly matching TRBD1 (5 bases). The CDR3 is 14 amino acids. The V gene's germline CDR1 is LGHNA and CDR2 YNFKEQ. Between the trimmed V and J ends, which lost 0 bases and 3 bases, there was a span of 6 bases. The CDR3 reads CASSQETANQPQHF. The CDR3 bases are TGTGCCAGCAGCCAAGAGACAGCCAATCAGCCCCAGCATTTT.

About this clone: A junction end diverges from the germline sequence, so it may reflect a read error. Other DNA sequences in this sample translate to the same CDR3. The rearrangement uses TRBV6-6 and TRBJ2-7; no clear D gene. This CDR3 is built from 15 residues. CDR1 and CDR2 (germline): MNHNY, SVGAGI (reference sequence). In DNA form, the CDR3 reads TGTGCCAGCAGCTACTCGATCGCCACTGCCTACGAGCAGTACTTC. Translating it yields CASSYSIATAYEQYF.

The V gene is TRBV5-1, the J gene TRBJ2-7; no clear D. In germline, CDR1 is SGHRS, CDR2 YFSETQ. V was pared by 0 bases and J by 1 base, with 11 bases between. The CDR3 has 15 residues. CDR3 sequence: CASSLDVGYSYEQYF. DNA of the CDR3: TGCGCCAGCAGCTTGGATGTCGGGTATTCCTACGAGCAGTACTTC.

This clone was found once. The gene calls are TRBV28 and TRBJ2-1; no reliable D call. CDR1 and CDR2 from the germline V gene are MDHEN and SYDVKM. V was trimmed by 3 bases and J by 5 bases, leaving 5 bases between them. CDR3 length: 12 amino acids. The CDR3, as DNA: TGTGCCAGCAGTTTCCCCAACAATGAGCAGTTCTTC. It translates to CASSFPNNEQFF.

The rearrangement uses TRBV7-8 and TRBJ2-5; TRBD2 aligns across 10 bases. There are 20 residues in the CDR3. Per the germline V gene, CDR1 is SGHVS and CDR2 is FQNEAQ. The ends lost 6 bases at V and 3 bases at J; junction bases unmatched: 22. The CDR3 here is CASSPLGGLAGVRKEETQYF. CDR3 DNA sequence: TGTGCCAGCAGTCCACTCGGGGGGCTAGCGGGAGTTCGGAAAGAAGAGACCCAGTACTTC. Complete variable domain (other parts from reference TRBV7-8 and TRBJ2-5): GAGVSQSPRYKVAKRGQDVALRCDPISGHVSLFWYQQALGQGPEFLTYFQNEAQLDKSGLPSDRFFAERPEGSVSTLKIQRTQQEDSAVYLCASSPLGGLAGVRKEETQYFGPGTRLLVL.

J is TRBJ1-5 and V is TRBV23-1, with D uncertain. TRBV23-1 is an ORF; its function is uncertain. CDR3 length: 14 amino acids. V was clipped by 9 bases and J by 4 bases, with 16 bases between them. The chain's CDR3 is CASPPRPPNQPQHF. CDR3 nucleotides: TGCGCCAGTCCTCCCAGGCCACCGAATCAGCCCCAGCATTTT.

This clone was seen only once. The chain links TRBV5-1 to TRBJ2-1; TRBD1 agrees at 8 bases. CDR1 and CDR2 (germline): SGHRS, YFSETQ. The junction had 7 bases not matched to a gene; V was cut back by 0 bases and J by 8 bases. This CDR3 has 15 residues. CDR3 region: CASSLGQGPLYEQFF. The CDR3 coding sequence is TGCGCCAGCAGCTTGGGACAGGGGCCTCTGTATGAGCAGTTCTTC.

This chain joins TRBV6-5 and TRBJ2-3; D is undetermined. This CDR3 contains 15 residues. Per germline, CDR1 MNHEY and CDR2 SVGAGI. V lost 1 base, J lost 0 bases, and 8 bases lay in between. The CDR3 protein is CASSYLAASTDTQYF. For the CDR3, the DNA is TGTGCCAGCAGTTACTTGGCGGCTAGCACAGATACGCAGTATTTT.

This chain connects TRBV30 to TRBJ1-2, with D tentatively TRBD1 (5 bases). This CDR3 is 12 amino acids long. Germline V gene data show CDR1 as GTSNPN and CDR2 as SVGIG (reference sequence). Trimming took 4 bases from V and 3 from J, leaving 9 bases between them. The CDR3 is CAWNPGHYGYTF. The CDR3 bases are TGTGCCTGGAACCCAGGGCACTATGGCTACACCTTC.

This chain joins TRBV30 and TRBJ2-1; D perhaps matches TRBD1 (5 bases). The CDR3 is 14 residues long. Per germline, CDR1 GTSNPN and CDR2 SVGIG (reference sequence). V lost 2 bases to trimming and J lost 7 bases, with 15 bases between them. The CDR3 reads CAWSPRSQGNEQFF. CDR3 sequence (DNA): TGTGCCTGGAGTCCTCGATCTCAGGGTAATGAGCAGTTCTTC.

This clone was picked up one time. The V and J genes are TRBV30 and TRBJ2-5; no firm D call. The DNA end favors TRBJ2-7, so the J call may be wrong. The length of the CDR3 is 12 residues. In germline, CDR1 is GTSNPN, CDR2 SVGIG (reference sequence). CDR3 coding DNA: TGTGCCTGGAGTGTACGGGTGAACGAGCAGTACTTC. The encoded protein is CAWSVRVNEQYF.

This clone was detected only a few times. CDR3 region: CASSVSADTQYF. The DNA for the CDR3 is TGTGCCAGCTCAGTTTCAGCAGATACGCAGTATTTT. This chain links TRBV18 with TRBJ2-3; no clear D. Trimming removed 5 bases from V and 4 bases from J, with 7 bases in between. From germline, CDR1 is KGHSH and CDR2 LQKENI. The CDR3 spans 12 residues.

CDR3 nucleotide sequence: TGCAGCGTAAGGACAGCCACAGATACGCAGTATTTT. Protein product: CSVRTATDTQYF. This chain uses TRBV29-1 with TRBJ2-3; a possible D gene is TRBD1 (6 bases). The germline V and J ends were trimmed by 6 bases and 2 bases, with 9 bases remaining between them. The CDR3 extends over 12 amino acids. CDR1 and CDR2 from the germline V gene are SQVTM and ANQGSEA.

The gene calls are TRBV25-1 and TRBJ1-4; no firm D call. The germline V and J ends were trimmed by 6 bases and 6 bases, with 5 bases remaining between them. Germline CDR1 reads MGHDK; CDR2 reads SYGVNS. The CDR3 is 11 amino acids. In nucleotides, the CDR3 is TGTGCCAGCAGGGCAGATGAAAAACTGTTTTTT. It yields the protein CASRADEKLFF.